Listed below are T cell receptor beta chains from one sample, sequenced in a study of Graves' ophthalmopathy and Graves' hyperthyroidism. TCRdb processed the multiplex PCR reads anew with MiXCR; each CDR3 protein has one entry. The data show 500,000 to 800,000 distinct CDR3 sequences, about two fifths seen once. Sequenced: peripheral blood. Receptors were obtained from an adult man with Graves' ophthalmopathy. Both conserved end residues are part of each CDR3. Each record gives: J gene, D gene, V gene, clone size, CDR3 DNA, CDR3 protein. The D gene is left open where the match is weak. Only part of the rows carry a size: once, few, many, or a class if the clone is expanded.

>TRBJ2-2|TRBD1|TRBV29-1|NA
TGCAGCGTTGAAAATACCAGGACAGGGAGCACGGGTACCGGGGAGCTGTTTTTT
CSVENTRTGSTGTGELFF
>TRBJ2-7|NA|TRBV13|many
TGTGCCAGCAGCTTATTCGGCGAGCAGTACTTC
CASSLFGEQYF
>TRBJ1-4|NA|TRBV10-3|once
TGTGCCATCAGTGAGGACGGTCTTGGGAAACTGTTTTTT
CAISEDGLGKLFF
>TRBJ1-1|NA|TRBV9|few
TGTGCCAGCAGTTACTCGAGGGGGGCCCCTGAAGCTTTCTTT
CASSYSRGAPEAFF
>TRBJ1-1|NA|TRBV9|many
TGTGCCAGCAGCCCCCAGGGAGGGGGCACTGAAGCTTTCTTT
CASSPQGGGTEAFF
>TRBJ2-7|TRBD2|TRBV19|many
TGTGCCAGTAGTACCCTAGCGGGAGGTATCAACGAGCAGTACTTC
CASSTLAGGINEQYF
>TRBJ1-1|NA|TRBV4-2|many
TGTGCCAGCAGCCAAGGCAGCCATGAAGCTTTCTTT
CASSQGSHEAFF
>TRBJ2-5|NA|TRBV5-8|many
TGTGCCAGCAGCGTCCTCGAGAGACAAGAGACCCAGTACTTC
CASSVLERQETQYF
>TRBJ2-2|TRBD2|TRBV13|NA
TGTGCCAGCAGCCTAGCGGGAGGGCAGATCGGGGAGCTGTTTTTT
CASSLAGGQIGELFF
>TRBJ2-5|NA|TRBV29-1|NA
TGCAGCGTTCGGGCAGACCAAGAGACCCAGTACTTC
CSVRADQETQYF
>TRBJ2-7|NA|TRBV14|few
TGTGCCAGCAGCCAATGGGGACTCCAATCCTACGAGCAGTACTTC
CASSQWGLQSYEQYF
>TRBJ1-6|NA|TRBV7-8|many
TGTGCCAGCAGCTTAGGCAGGGCAGGCTCCTATAATTCACCCCTCCACTTT
CASSLGRAGSYNSPLHF
>TRBJ2-2|TRBD2|TRBV29-1|NA
TGCAGCGTTGCAGGACTAGCGGGAGAGGGCACCGGGGAGCTGTTTTTT
CSVAGLAGEGTGELFF
>TRBJ2-7|NA|TRBV10-3|few
TGTGCCAGCAGTTACAGGGTCAGGGGCTCCCGCGAGCAGTACTTC
CASSYRVRGSREQYF
>TRBJ1-6|NA|TRBV2|NA
TGTGCCAGCGGTCGCTTAGGTACAGCGCGTAATTCACCCCTCCACTTT
CASGRLGTARNSPLHF
>TRBJ2-7|NA|TRBV19|NA
TGTGCCAGTAGTCGACAGGGACTGCACTACGAGCAGTACTTC
CASSRQGLHYEQYF
>TRBJ1-2|NA|TRBV6-5|many
TGTGCCAGCAGTTCCACGGGCAGGAATGGCTACACCTTC
CASSSTGRNGYTF
>TRBJ2-5|NA|TRBV29-1|NA
TGCAGCCCCGGGACTCCTGAGACCCAGTACTTC
CSPGTPETQYF
>TRBJ1-2|NA|TRBV7-8|NA
TGTGCCAGCAGCTTGGCCGGAAGTTTGGGTGAAAAAGGCTACACCTTC
CASSLAGSLGEKGYTF
>TRBJ2-1|NA|TRBV7-2|NA
TGTGCCAGCAGCTTAGTGCAGGGGCCCCACAGTGAGCAGTTCTTC
CASSLVQGPHSEQFF
>TRBJ1-1|NA|TRBV6-2/TRBV6-3|NA
TGTGCCAGCAGACCGACAGGACATGAAGCTTTCTTT
CASRPTGHEAFF
>TRBJ1-5|NA|TRBV7-6|many
TGTGCCAGCAGCCATCGCCCGGGACCGAACACCCATCAGCCCCAGCATTTT
CASSHRPGPNTHQPQHF
>TRBJ2-2|NA|TRBV5-6|few
TGTGCCAGCAGCCCTGTACAGGGTTGGAACACCGGGGAGCTGTTTTTT
CASSPVQGWNTGELFF
>TRBJ2-7|TRBD1|TRBV4-1|few
TGCGCCAGCAGTCACAGGGGGGCCTACGAGCAGTACTTC
CASSHRGAYEQYF
>TRBJ1-4|NA|TRBV7-3|NA
TGTGCCAGCAGCTCCCGGGACCAATCCGGGGTACTGTTTTTT
CASSSRDQSGVLFF
>TRBJ1-5|NA|TRBV6-1|few
TGTGCCAGCAGTCCCCGCTTCGATCAGCCCCAGCATTTT
CASSPRFDQPQHF